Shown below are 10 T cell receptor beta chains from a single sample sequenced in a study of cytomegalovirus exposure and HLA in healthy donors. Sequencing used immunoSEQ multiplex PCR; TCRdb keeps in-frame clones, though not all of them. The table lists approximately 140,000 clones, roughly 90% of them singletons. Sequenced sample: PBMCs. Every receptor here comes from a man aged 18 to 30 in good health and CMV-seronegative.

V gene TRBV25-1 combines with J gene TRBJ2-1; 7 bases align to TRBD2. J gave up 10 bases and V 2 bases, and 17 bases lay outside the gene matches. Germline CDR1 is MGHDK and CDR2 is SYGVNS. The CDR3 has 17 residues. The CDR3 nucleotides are TGTGCCAGCAGTGAAAGAGAAGGGGCGGGAGCGGGGAACGAGCAGTTCTTC. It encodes CASSEREGAGAGNEQFF. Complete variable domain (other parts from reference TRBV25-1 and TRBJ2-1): EADIYQTPRYLVIGTGKKITLECSQTMGHDKMYWYQQDPGMELHLIHYSYGVNSTEKGDLSSESTVSRIRTEHFPLTLESARPSHTSQYLCASSEREGAGAGNEQFFGPGTRLTVL.

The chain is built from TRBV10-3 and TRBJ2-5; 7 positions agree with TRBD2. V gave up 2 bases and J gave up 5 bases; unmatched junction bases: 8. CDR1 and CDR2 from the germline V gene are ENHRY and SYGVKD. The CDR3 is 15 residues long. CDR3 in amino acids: CAISEARGGEETQYF. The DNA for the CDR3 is TGTGCCATCAGTGAGGCTCGGGGAGGGGAGGAGACCCAGTACTTC.

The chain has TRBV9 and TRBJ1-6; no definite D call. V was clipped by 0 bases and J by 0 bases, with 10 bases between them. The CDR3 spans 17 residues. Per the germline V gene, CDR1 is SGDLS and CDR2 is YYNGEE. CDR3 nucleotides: TGTGCCAGCAGCGTAGGACAACTCCGCTCCTATAATTCACCCCTCCACTTT. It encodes CASSVGQLRSYNSPLHF.

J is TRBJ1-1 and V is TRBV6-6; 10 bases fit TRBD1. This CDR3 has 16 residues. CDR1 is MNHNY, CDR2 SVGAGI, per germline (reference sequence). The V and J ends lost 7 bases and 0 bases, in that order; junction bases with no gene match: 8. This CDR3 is CASIFPGQGMNTEAFF. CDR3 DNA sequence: TGTGCCAGCATCTTCCCGGGACAGGGGATGAACACTGAAGCTTTCTTT.

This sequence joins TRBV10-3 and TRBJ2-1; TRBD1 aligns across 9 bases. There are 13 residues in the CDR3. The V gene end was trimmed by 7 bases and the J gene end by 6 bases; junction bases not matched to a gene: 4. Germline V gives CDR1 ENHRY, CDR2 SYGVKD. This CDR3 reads CAIMGQGGNEQFF. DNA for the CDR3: TGTGCCATCATGGGACAGGGAGGCAATGAGCAGTTCTTC.

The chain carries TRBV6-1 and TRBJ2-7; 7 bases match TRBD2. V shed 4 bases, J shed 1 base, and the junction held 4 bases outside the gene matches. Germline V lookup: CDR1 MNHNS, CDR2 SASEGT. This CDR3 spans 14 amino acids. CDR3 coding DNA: TGTGCCAGCAGTGGTCGGGGGGTTTCCTACGAGCAGTACTTC. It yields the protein CASSGRGVSYEQYF.

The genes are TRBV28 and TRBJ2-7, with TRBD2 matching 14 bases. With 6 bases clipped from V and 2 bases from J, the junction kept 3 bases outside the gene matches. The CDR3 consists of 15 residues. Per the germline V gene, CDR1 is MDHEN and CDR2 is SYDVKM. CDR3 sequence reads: CASRPGLAGAYEQYF. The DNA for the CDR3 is TGTGCCAGCAGACCGGGACTAGCGGGAGCCTACGAGCAGTACTTC.

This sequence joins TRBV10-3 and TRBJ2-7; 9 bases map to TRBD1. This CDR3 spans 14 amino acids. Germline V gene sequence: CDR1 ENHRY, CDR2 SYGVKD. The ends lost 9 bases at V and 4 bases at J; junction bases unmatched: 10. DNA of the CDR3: TGTGCCATGCGACCGGGACAGGGAGTATACGAGCAGTACTTC. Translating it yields CAMRPGQGVYEQYF.

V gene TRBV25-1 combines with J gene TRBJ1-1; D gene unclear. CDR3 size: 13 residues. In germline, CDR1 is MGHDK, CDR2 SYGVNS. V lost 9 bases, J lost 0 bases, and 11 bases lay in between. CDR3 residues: CASQDNMNTEAFF. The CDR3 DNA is TGTGCCAGTCAAGACAACATGAACACTGAAGCTTTCTTT.

CDR3 sequence reads: CSVRLTGGHTEAFF. The CDR3 DNA is TGCAGCGTTCGATTGACAGGGGGGCACACTGAAGCTTTCTTT. This rearrangement joins TRBV29-1 to TRBJ1-1; TRBD1 matches 9 bases. The CDR3 has 14 residues. The germline CDR1 and CDR2 sequences are SQVTM and ANQGSEA. V trimming: 5 bases; J trimming: 3 bases; junction bases outside the gene matches: 7.